The rows below give T cell receptor beta chains drawn from one sample of a study of regulatory T cells in long-lasting Graves disease. Each CDR3 protein is one row after TCRdb ran MiXCR on the multiplex PCR reads. The table records around 400,000 distinct CDR3 sequences, roughly 15% of them present only once. The same sample was also used in a study of T cells in Graves' hyperthyroidism and ophthalmopathy.

Sample: peripheral blood mononuclear cells (PBMCs), taken at new diagnosis, from a patient treated with antithyroid drugs. The source of these receptors is a woman aged 40 to 50 with Graves disease. Each CDR3 is given with its conserved first and last residue. The D gene is left open where the match is weak. The listing skips clone size in some rows; elsewhere it reads once, few, many or a size class.

V gene: TRBV30; clone size: many; J gene: TRBJ1-2; D gene: .; CDR3 DNA: TGTGCCTGTGATGGTCCGTACGCGGGATCTGGCTACACCTTC; CDR3 protein: CACDGPYAGSGYTF
V gene: TRBV10-2; clone size: many; J gene: TRBJ2-7; D gene: .; CDR3 DNA: TGCGCCAGCACGGGGGTCAATGTGAACTACGAGCAGTACTTC; CDR3 protein: CASTGVNVNYEQYF
V gene: TRBV18; clone size: many; J gene: TRBJ2-5; D gene: .; CDR3 DNA: TGTGCCAGCTCACCATCGGTCACCCAAGAGACCCAGTACTTC; CDR3 protein: CASSPSVTQETQYF
V gene: TRBV5-5; clone size: many; J gene: TRBJ2-4; D gene: .; CDR3 DNA: TGTGCCAGCAGCTTCCAGACCAAAAACATTCAGTACTTC; CDR3 protein: CASSFQTKNIQYF
V gene: TRBV12-3/TRBV12-4; clone size: .; J gene: TRBJ2-3; D gene: TRBD2; CDR3 DNA: TGTGCCAGCAGTCCGGGGGGAGGATCAGATACGCAGTATTTT; CDR3 protein: CASSPGGGSDTQYF
V gene: TRBV7-3; clone size: many; J gene: TRBJ2-2; D gene: TRBD2; CDR3 DNA: TGTGCCAGCAGCTCTAGCGGAGCAGCCGGGGAGCTGTTTTTT; CDR3 protein: CASSSSGAAGELFF
V gene: TRBV6-2/TRBV6-3; clone size: .; J gene: TRBJ2-7; D gene: TRBD1; CDR3 DNA: TGTGCCAGCAGTTACCCCATCGGGACAGGGCCTTCCTACGAGCAGTACTTC; CDR3 protein: CASSYPIGTGPSYEQYF
V gene: TRBV7-4; clone size: .; J gene: TRBJ2-1; D gene: TRBD1; CDR3 DNA: TGTGCCAGCAGCTTTGAAGGGACAGGAAATTTATGCAGCAATGAGCAGTTCTTC; CDR3 protein: CASSFEGTGNLCSNEQFF
V gene: TRBV19; clone size: many; J gene: TRBJ2-1; D gene: .; CDR3 DNA: TGTGCCAGTAGTATCAGGCAGTGGCAGGGTCCCTACAATGAGCAGTTCTTC; CDR3 protein: CASSIRQWQGPYNEQFF
V gene: TRBV20-1; clone size: few; J gene: TRBJ2-3; D gene: TRBD2; CDR3 DNA: TGCAGTGCTAGAGCCCCTAGCGGGCGCACAGATACGCAGTATTTT; CDR3 protein: CSARAPSGRTDTQYF
V gene: TRBV13; clone size: .; J gene: TRBJ2-7; D gene: TRBD1; CDR3 DNA: TGTGCCAGCAGCTCACAGCCGGGACAGGCACCTTACGAGCAGTACTTC; CDR3 protein: CASSSQPGQAPYEQYF
V gene: TRBV2; clone size: many; J gene: TRBJ2-1; D gene: .; CDR3 DNA: TGTGCCAGCGGCGTAGGGAGTGATTACAATGAGCAGTTCTTC; CDR3 protein: CASGVGSDYNEQFF
V gene: TRBV27; clone size: many; J gene: TRBJ2-2; D gene: .; CDR3 DNA: TGTGCCAGCAGTGCCGGGACTGGGGGGGAGCTGTTTTTT; CDR3 protein: CASSAGTGGELFF
V gene: TRBV24-1; clone size: many; J gene: TRBJ2-7; D gene: .; CDR3 DNA: TGTGCCACCAGTGGCACAGGGCGGTACGAGCAGTACTTC; CDR3 protein: CATSGTGRYEQYF
V gene: TRBV6-9; clone size: .; J gene: TRBJ1-5; D gene: TRBD1; CDR3 DNA: TGTGCCAGCAGTTACCGGACAGGGGGCCCACTCAATCAGCCCCAGCATTTT; CDR3 protein: CASSYRTGGPLNQPQHF
V gene: TRBV15; clone size: many; J gene: TRBJ2-3; D gene: .; CDR3 DNA: TGTGCCACCAGCAGAGATCGCCACGACCGCACAGATACGCAGTATTTT; CDR3 protein: CATSRDRHDRTDTQYF
V gene: TRBV11-3; clone size: many; J gene: TRBJ2-1; D gene: .; CDR3 DNA: TGTGCCAGCAGCTTAGTGGCTAGCCGGCTTGAGCAGTTCTTC; CDR3 protein: CASSLVASRLEQFF
V gene: TRBV2; clone size: many; J gene: TRBJ2-5; D gene: TRBD1; CDR3 DNA: TGTGCCAGCACCCCGGACAGGGAAGAGACCCAGTACTTC; CDR3 protein: CASTPDREETQYF
V gene: TRBV20-1; clone size: .; J gene: TRBJ1-2; D gene: .; CDR3 DNA: TGCAGTGCTGCCGCAGGGGAAGACTATGGCTACACCTTC; CDR3 protein: CSAAAGEDYGYTF
V gene: TRBV6-4; clone size: .; J gene: TRBJ2-5; D gene: .; CDR3 DNA: TGTGCCAGCAGTACATGGACAGCCGGGAAGACCCAGTACTTC; CDR3 protein: CASSTWTAGKTQYF
V gene: TRBV6-1; clone size: many; J gene: TRBJ1-4; D gene: TRBD1; CDR3 DNA: TGTGCCAGCAGTGATTGGACAGGGAATGAAAAACTGTTTTTT; CDR3 protein: CASSDWTGNEKLFF